This T cell receptor (beta chain) was recovered during a study of T cells in Graves' hyperthyroidism and ophthalmopathy. Overall study results and limits: Ophthalmopathy and stable hyperthyroidism were told apart by a 13 V-J model.

This clonotype was seen a single time. Its cognate antigen is unknown. Per the germline V gene, CDR1 is SGHRS and CDR2 is YFSETQ. Trimming stripped 4 bases from V and 6 bases from J, with 22 bases between. CDR3 length equals 16 residues. Diagnostic decisions used clinical symptoms, serum thyroxine and TRAb, thyroid ultrasound and orbital computed tomography. Researchers took RNA transcripts and amplified the TCR beta CDR3 regions from them. HTBI primers drove first-round RT-PCR of the TCR CDR3. TCRdb reanalysed the multiplex PCR reads using MiXCR and keeps one entry per CDR3 protein. The sample yields about 760,000 distinct CDR3 sequences, just over 35% seen once.

This receptor was obtained from a woman aged 40 to 50 with Graves' hyperthyroidism. V is TRBV5-1 and J is TRBJ1-1, with a weak D call TRBD1 (5 bases). The sequencing sample was made of blood. The CDR3 DNA reads TGCGCCAGCAGCCCTTCTATGGGACCCCCCCACGCTGAAGCTTTCTTT. It encodes CASSPSMGPPHAEAFF.